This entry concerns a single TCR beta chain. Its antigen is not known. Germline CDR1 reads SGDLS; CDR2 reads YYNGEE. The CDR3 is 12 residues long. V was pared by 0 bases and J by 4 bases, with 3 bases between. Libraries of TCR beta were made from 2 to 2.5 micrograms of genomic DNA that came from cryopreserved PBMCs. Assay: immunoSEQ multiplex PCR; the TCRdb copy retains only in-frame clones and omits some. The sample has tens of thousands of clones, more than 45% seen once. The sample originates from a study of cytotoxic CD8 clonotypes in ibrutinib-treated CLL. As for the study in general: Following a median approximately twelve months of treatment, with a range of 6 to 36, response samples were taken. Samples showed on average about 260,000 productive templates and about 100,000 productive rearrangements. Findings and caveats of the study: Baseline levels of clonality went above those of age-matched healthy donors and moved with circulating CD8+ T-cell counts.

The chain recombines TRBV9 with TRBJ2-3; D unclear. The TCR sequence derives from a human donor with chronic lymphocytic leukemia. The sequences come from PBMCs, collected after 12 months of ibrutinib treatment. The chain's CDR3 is CASSVGSDTQYF. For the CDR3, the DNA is TGTGCCAGCAGCGTAGGATCAGATACGCAGTATTTT.